Listed below are T cell receptor beta chains from one sample, sequenced in a study of T cell repertoires in aging, cancer and after chemotherapy. TCRdb used MiXCR to reprocess the multiplex PCR reads, holding one entry per CDR3 protein. The sample has thousands of distinct CDR3 sequences, approximately 31% seen once; the top ten hold approximately 3.8%. The sample comprised blood. These receptors were obtained from a human donor in good health. Both conserved end residues are part of each CDR3. Each record gives: D gene, V gene, clone size, J gene, CDR3 protein, CDR3 DNA. A D gene is named only where the DNA matches it firmly. Size values are once, few and many counts, or a class for expanded clones, and some rows have none.

-	TRBV27	-	TRBJ2-2	CASSPQGRELFF	TGTGCCAGCAGCCCCCAGGGGCGGGAGCTGTTTTTT
-	TRBV10-2	-	TRBJ1-2	CASSEPLGTPRDRYGYTF	TGCGCCAGCAGTGAGCCCCTCGGGACGCCCAGAGATCGCTATGGCTACACCTTC
TRBD1	TRBV7-9	-	TRBJ1-2	CASSSKDRGGVYTF	TGTGCCAGCAGCTCTAAGGACAGGGGAGGTGTCTACACCTTC
TRBD1	TRBV12-3/TRBV12-4	-	TRBJ1-3	CASSRLTLYGTGHSGNTIYF	TGTGCCAGCAGTCGATTAACGTTGTATGGGACAGGCCACTCTGGAAACACCATATATTTT
TRBD1	TRBV11-1	-	TRBJ2-7	CASSWTGGDEQYF	TGTGCCAGCTCTTGGACAGGGGGTGACGAGCAGTACTTC
-	TRBV28	-	TRBJ1-6	CASSLSSYNSPLHF	TGTGCCAGCAGTCTGAGCTCCTATAATTCACCCCTCCACTTT
TRBD1	TRBV19	few	TRBJ1-2	CASSIGQGSYGYTF	TGTGCCAGTAGTATAGGACAGGGGTCGTATGGCTACACCTTC
-	TRBV6-5	-	TRBJ2-5	CASKGVFAETQNF	TGTGCCAGCAAGGGGGTGTTCGCAGAGACCCAGAACTTC
-	TRBV7-4	-	TRBJ1-4	CASSPRQLTNEKLFF	TGTGCCAGCAGCCCGAGACAGTTAACTAATGAAAAACTGTTTTTT
TRBD1	TRBV24-1	few	TRBJ2-1	CATSPTGRNEQFF	TGTGCCACCAGCCCGACAGGGCGGAATGAGCAGTTCTTC
TRBD1	TRBV7-9	-	TRBJ1-2	CASAGDSNYGYTF	TGTGCCAGCGCGGGGGACAGCAACTATGGCTACACCTTC
-	TRBV6-2/TRBV6-3	-	TRBJ2-7	CASSLNSYEQYF	TGTGCCTCTTCCCTAAATTCCTACGAGCAGTACTTC
-	TRBV6-5	-	TRBJ1-1	CASETVGEAFF	TGTGCCAGCGAGACCGTGGGTGAAGCTTTCTTT
TRBD1	TRBV6-6	-	TRBJ2-1	CASSGAGTDNNEQFF	TGTGCCAGCAGTGGCGCCGGGACAGATAACAATGAGCAGTTCTTC